This paragraph reports one TCR beta chain. The protocol was immunoSEQ multiplex PCR, while the TCRdb copy is restricted to in-frame clones and leaves out a portion. The sample contains about 270,000 clones, approximately 86% of which appear only once. This entry belongs to a study of blood T cell repertoires in COVID-19. The CDR3 covers 16 residues. The V gene's germline CDR1 is WSHSY and CDR2 SAAADI. V was clipped by 8 bases and J by 1 base; unmatched bases: 8. The V call is TRBV10-2, the J call TRBJ2-2, with 9 nucleotides matching TRBD1. Sequencing used peripheral blood. The TCR was taken from a man aged 35 to 55 with active or convalescent COVID-19. CDR3 protein: CASGLDRGRNTGELFF. The CDR3 DNA follows: TGCGCCAGCGGTCTTGACAGGGGGAGGAACACCGGGGAGCTGTTTTTT.